Shown below are 27 T cell receptor beta chains from a single sample sequenced in a study of blood T cell repertoires in COVID-19. TCRdb's copy holds only in-frame clones and misses some; the assay was immunoSEQ multiplex PCR. This repertoire shows 130,000 to 150,000 clones, roughly 84% found once; its top ten account for under 7%. Sequenced material: PBMCs or T cells enriched from blood (not recorded which). These receptors originate from a woman aged 45-65 years who had been exposed to COVID-19.

The chain uses TRBV29-1 and TRBJ1-1; TRBD1 aligns across 7 bases. After removal of 7 bases from V and 10 bases from J, the junction contained 9 bases not matched to a gene. The CDR3 loop spans 11 amino acids. CDR1 and CDR2 from the germline V gene are SQVTM and ANQGSEA. The CDR3 DNA reads as TGCAGCGGCATACAGGGGACGGTAGCTTTCTTT. Translating it yields CSGIQGTVAFF.

The rearrangement joins TRBV19 to TRBJ1-1; TRBD1 agrees at 9 bases. V was clipped by 5 bases and J by 3 bases; unmatched bases: 7. This CDR3 is 15 amino acids long. Germline V gives CDR1 LNHDA, CDR2 SQIVND (reference sequence). The CDR3 bases are TGTGCCAGTAGTTACAGGGGGCGCCGGGACACTGAAGCTTTCTTT. Translating gives CASSYRGRRDTEAFF.

This clone appeared a single time. The V and J genes are TRBV2 and TRBJ1-1; D perhaps matches TRBD1 (5 bases). The CDR3 is made up of 14 amino acids. The V and J ends lost 2 bases and 2 bases respectively, with 9 bases between them. Germline V gene sequence: CDR1 SNHLY, CDR2 FYNNEI. In DNA form, the CDR3 reads TGTGCCAGCAGTGAAATAAGGGGTAACACTGAAGCTTTCTTT. The encoded protein is CASSEIRGNTEAFF.

The CDR3 sequence: CASSFRTGLDTQYF. The CDR3 nucleotides read TGTGCCAGCAGCTTTAGGACTGGATTAGATACGCAGTATTTT. The chain links TRBV7-3 to TRBJ2-3, with D perhaps TRBD2 (5 bases). Trimming left V 3 bases short and J 5 bases short, with 12 bases between. This CDR3 spans 14 amino acids. Germline V gene data show CDR1 as SGHTA and CDR2 as FQGTGA.

Written as DNA, the CDR3 is TGTGCCAGTACCCTGGGACTAGCGGGAGCAGGTGGGGCCAACGTCCTGACTTTC. Encoded protein: CASTLGLAGAGGANVLTF. The V gene is TRBV19, the J gene TRBJ2-6; 14 bases are shared with TRBD2. This CDR3 has 18 amino acids. V dropped 7 bases and J dropped 3; count of bases not matched to a gene: 8. CDR1 and CDR2 (germline): LNHDA, SQIVND (reference sequence).

This sequence joins TRBV7-2 and TRBJ2-7; TRBD1 might be the D (5 bases). The CDR3 is 12 amino acids. Trimming left V 4 bases short and J 4 bases short, with 8 bases between. Germline V gene lookup returns CDR1 SGHTA and CDR2 FQGNSA. CDR3 sequence (DNA): TGTGCCAGCAGCTCGACAGTTTACGAGCAGTACTTC. Amino acids: CASSSTVYEQYF.

This rearrangement joins TRBV27 to TRBJ1-6, with D hard to call. Germline CDR1 MNHEY, CDR2 SMNVEV (reference sequence). The CDR3 spans 11 residues. V was trimmed by 8 bases and J by 7 bases, leaving 6 bases between them. CDR3 in DNA: TGTGCCAGCGGCGGAAATTCACCCCTCCACTTT. Translating it yields CASGGNSPLHF.

This chain joins TRBV19 and TRBJ1-3, with D unclear. This CDR3 region has 13 residues. Trimming removed 3 bases from V and 4 bases from J, with 7 bases in between. Germline CDR1 reads LNHDA; CDR2 reads SQIVND (reference sequence). The DNA for the CDR3 is TGTGCCAGTAGTATCGGTACGGGAAACACCATATATTTT. As protein: CASSIGTGNTIYF.

The rearrangement uses TRBV4-3 and TRBJ2-1; D possibly corresponds to TRBD1 (5 bases). This CDR3 has 15 amino acids. V lost 2 bases to trimming and J lost 6 bases, with 14 bases between them. Germline V CDR1 and CDR2: LGHNA, YSLEER. CDR3 sequence: CASSQKRGITNEQFF. Here the CDR3 DNA reads TGCGCCAGCAGCCAAAAAAGGGGCATCACCAATGAGCAGTTCTTC.

The chain joins TRBV5-4 to TRBJ2-1; 7 nucleotides align to TRBD1. CDR1 is SGHNT, CDR2 YYREEE, per germline (reference sequence). V gave up 0 bases and J gave up 6 bases; unmatched junction bases: 6. This CDR3 has 15 amino acids. CDR3 sequence: CASSLALDRTNEQFF. CDR3 DNA: TGTGCCAGCAGCTTGGCGCTGGACAGGACCAATGAGCAGTTCTTC.

This clone was detected only once. This chain links TRBV5-1 with TRBJ1-1, with 11 positions matching TRBD1. Per the germline V gene, CDR1 is SGHRS and CDR2 is YFSETQ. The CDR3 loop spans 16 amino acids. J gave up 5 bases and V 4 bases, and 10 bases lay outside the gene matches. This chain's CDR3 is CASSPGTGGSVTEAFF. CDR3 coding DNA: TGCGCCAGCAGCCCAGGGACAGGGGGGTCGGTAACTGAAGCTTTCTTT.

The chain links TRBV29-1 to TRBJ1-2; D not resolved. The germline V gene has CDR1 SQVTM and CDR2 ANQGSEA. The CDR3 extends over 11 amino acids. V was cut by 3 bases and J by 4 bases, with 6 bases left in between. CDR3 sequence: CSVEASYGYTF. DNA for the CDR3: TGCAGCGTTGAGGCCTCCTATGGCTACACCTTC. Together with reference TRBV29-1 and TRBJ1-2, the CDR3 gives the full variable domain: SAVISQKPSRDICQRGTSLTIQCQVDSQVTMMFWYRQQPGQSLTLIATANQGSEATYESGFVIDKFPISRPNLTFSTLTVSNMSPEDSSIYLCSVEASYGYTFGSGTRLTVV.

The chain employs TRBV14 and TRBJ2-7; possible D gene TRBD2, 6 bases. The CDR3 extends over 15 amino acids. Germline CDR1 and CDR2: SGHDN and FVKESK. V lost 4 bases and J lost 2, with 15 bases in between. CDR3 DNA sequence: TGTGCCAGCAGCCCCCAGGGAGGACTAACCTACGAGCAGTACTTC. This encodes CASSPQGGLTYEQYF.

The chain uses TRBV15 and TRBJ2-1; TRBD2 aligns across 7 bases. The germline V gene has CDR1 LNHNV and CDR2 YYDKDF (reference sequence). This CDR3 is 14 amino acids long. The V segment lost 5 bases and the J segment 3 bases; nucleotides outside the gene matches: 4. Here the CDR3 reads CATSGPSGYNEQFF. Written as DNA, the CDR3 is TGTGCCACCAGCGGACCTAGCGGCTACAATGAGCAGTTCTTC.

A single count supports this clone. This sequence joins TRBV7-3 and TRBJ2-5; 8 nucleotides agree with TRBD2. This CDR3 comprises 15 residues. From germline, CDR1 is SGHTA and CDR2 FQGTGA. V shed 5 bases, J shed 5 bases, and the junction held 10 bases outside the gene matches. CDR3 nucleotide sequence: TGTGCCAGCAGCCCAAACTCACAGCGGGGGGAGACCCAGTACTTC. Its translation: CASSPNSQRGETQYF.

The chain employs TRBV2 and TRBJ2-1, with TRBD2 identical over 10 bases. J gave up 4 bases and V 6 bases, and 6 bases lay outside the gene matches. This CDR3 has 15 residues. Looked up from germline, CDR1 is SNHLY and CDR2 is FYNNEI. CDR3 coding DNA: TGTGCCAGCAGGCTTAGCGGGGGGACTTACAATGAGCAGTTCTTC. Translating gives CASRLSGGTYNEQFF.

CDR3 DNA sequence: TGTGCCAGCAGCTTACCCGTAGAGAACACTGAAGCTTTCTTT. Translated, it gives CASSLPVENTEAFF. The V gene is TRBV7-9, the J gene TRBJ1-1; no clear D gene. The V and J ends lost 2 bases and 1 base respectively, with 8 bases between them. Germline CDR1 and CDR2: SEHNR and FQNEAQ (reference sequence). The length of the CDR3 is 14 residues. Using reference TRBV7-9 and TRBJ1-1 for the parts outside the CDR3, the full variable domain is DTGVSQNPRHKITKRGQNVTFRCDPISEHNRLYWYRQTLGQGPEFLTYFQNEAQLEKSRLLSDRFSAERPKGSFSTLEIQRTEQGDSAMYLCASSLPVENTEAFFGQGTRLTVV.

The genes are TRBV27 and TRBJ1-4; 7 nucleotides align to TRBD1. CDR1 MNHEY and CDR2 SMNVEV come from the germline V gene (reference sequence). The CDR3 is 14 residues long. V lost 6 bases to trimming and J lost 4 bases; unmatched junction nucleotides: 5. The CDR3 here is CASRRGQGNEKLFF. CDR3 sequence (DNA): TGTGCCAGCAGGAGGGGGCAAGGTAATGAAAAACTGTTTTTT.

This clone showed up just a few times. The V and J genes are TRBV19 and TRBJ1-5; tentatively, D is TRBD1 (5 bases). Germline CDR1 reads LNHDA; CDR2 reads SQIVND (reference sequence). The CDR3 length is 14 residues. V lost 5 bases, J lost 7 bases, and 15 bases lay in between. CDR3 DNA sequence: TGTGCCAGTAGTCACCCGCGGGGGGACCAGCCCCAGCATTTT. This encodes CASSHPRGDQPQHF.

The CDR3 nucleotides are TGTGCCACCGCGAGGGGGATAACCTACGAGCAGTACTTC. It yields the protein CATARGITYEQYF. The rearrangement joins TRBV5-5 to TRBJ2-7; possibly TRBD1 for D (6 bases). V lost 9 bases and J 2 bases, leaving 15 bases between the germline ends. CDR1 and CDR2 from the germline V gene are SGHKS and YYEKEE (reference sequence). This CDR3 is built from 13 residues. The full variable domain, rest sourced from reference TRBV5-5 and TRBJ2-7, is DAGVTQSPTHLIKTRGQQVTLRCSPISGHKSVSWYQQVLGQGPQFIFQYYEKEERGRGNFPDRFSARQFPNYSSELNVNALLLGDSALYLCATARGITYEQYFGPGTRLTVT.

The V gene is TRBV19, the J gene TRBJ1-5; maybe TRBD1 (5 bases). CDR1 and CDR2 (germline): LNHDA, SQIVND (reference sequence). V lost 1 base and J 7 bases, leaving 11 bases between the germline ends. CDR3 length equals 14 residues. The CDR3 nucleotides read TGTGCCAGTAGTATAGTGGGGGGGGAACAGCCCCAGCATTTT. Translated, it gives CASSIVGGEQPQHF.

The rearrangement uses TRBV6-5 and TRBJ1-5, with D unresolved. Trimming pared 6 bases from V and 0 bases from J, leaving 12 bases between. The V gene's germline CDR1 is MNHEY and CDR2 SVGAGI. CDR3 length equals 15 residues. DNA for the CDR3: TGTGCCAGCAGAAGCCAGGTCTATAGCAATCAGCCCCAGCATTTT. It yields the protein CASRSQVYSNQPQHF.

This sequence joins TRBV6-4 and TRBJ2-1; TRBD2 agrees at 11 bases. Germline CDR1 is MRHNA and CDR2 is SNTAGT. This CDR3 region has 13 residues. V trimming: 6 bases; J trimming: 14 bases; junction bases outside the gene matches: 9. DNA for the CDR3: TGTGCCAGCAGCGCGTTAGCGGGGGGGTTCGAGTTCTTC. This translates into CASSALAGGFEFF.

The chain combines TRBV6-5 with TRBJ1-2; no reliable D call. CDR1 and CDR2 (germline): MNHEY, SVGAGI. CDR3 length: 11 amino acids. The V end was cut by 4 bases, the J end by 8 bases, with 8 bases between. The CDR3 nucleotides read TGTGCCAGCAGTTCCCCGGGAGGCTACACCTTC. Translation: CASSSPGGYTF.

The chain couples TRBV7-2 to TRBJ2-7, with D perhaps matching TRBD2 (5 bases). The CDR3 runs to 13 residues. Germline V gene data show CDR1 as SGHTA and CDR2 as FQGNSA. Trimming took off 5 bases at V and 6 bases at J, with 14 bases between the two ends. CDR3 sequence reads: CASSGGVGVEQYF. The CDR3 nucleotides are TGTGCCAGCAGCGGAGGTGTCGGGGTCGAGCAGTACTTC.

The gene calls are TRBV14 and TRBJ2-7, with a possible D match to TRBD1 (6 bases). Germline lookup yields CDR1 SGHDN and CDR2 FVKESK. The CDR3 runs to 17 residues. Between the trimmed V and J ends, which lost 1 base and 1 base, there was a span of 17 bases. The DNA of the CDR3 is TGTGCCAGCAGCCAAGCCAGACAGGTCGAGGGTTCCTACGAGCAGTACTTC. It yields the protein CASSQARQVEGSYEQYF.

The sample holds one count of this clone. CDR3 nucleotides: TGCGCCAGCAGCTTGGGGGGGCCTGGAAACACCATATATTTT. Translating gives CASSLGGPGNTIYF. This chain uses TRBV5-1 with TRBJ1-3, with D maybe TRBD1 (6 bases). Trimming removed 0 bases from V and 2 bases from J, with 6 bases in between. Looked up from germline, CDR1 is SGHRS and CDR2 is YFSETQ. CDR3 length: 14 amino acids.